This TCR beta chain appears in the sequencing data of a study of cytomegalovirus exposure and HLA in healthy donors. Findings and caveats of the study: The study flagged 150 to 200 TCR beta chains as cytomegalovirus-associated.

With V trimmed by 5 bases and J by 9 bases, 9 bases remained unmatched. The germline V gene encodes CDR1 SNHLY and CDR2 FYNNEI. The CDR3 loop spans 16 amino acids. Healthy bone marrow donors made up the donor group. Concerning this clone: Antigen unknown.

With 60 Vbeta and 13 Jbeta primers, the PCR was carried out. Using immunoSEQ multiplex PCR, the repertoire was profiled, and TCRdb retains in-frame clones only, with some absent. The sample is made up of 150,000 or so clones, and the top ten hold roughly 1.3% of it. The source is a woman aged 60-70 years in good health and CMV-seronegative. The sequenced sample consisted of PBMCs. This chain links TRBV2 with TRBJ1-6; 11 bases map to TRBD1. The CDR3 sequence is CASSTTGTGGSSPLHF. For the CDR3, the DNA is TGTGCCAGCAGTACTACAGGGACAGGGGGATCTTCACCCCTCCACTTT.